This entry lists 8 T cell receptor beta chains sequenced from one sample in a study of PD-1 blockade in classical Hodgkin lymphoma. Time point of the sample: cycle 4 day 1 (C4D1), after more than five weeks of nivolumab. All patients experienced relapse after autologous stem cell transplantation, and brentuximab vedotin exposure was variable. Magnetic negative selection purified CD4+ T cells from thawed PBMCs. Libraries were prepared by immunoSEQ multiplex PCR; TCRdb keeps only in-frame clonotypes and omits some of them. The table includes approximately 28,000 clones, around 85% detected once. This material consisted of CD4+ T cells from blood, taken before the fourth cycle of nivolumab. The source of these receptors is a human donor with classical Hodgkin lymphoma.

The CDR3 protein is CASSGTVLYSNQPQHF. CDR3 nucleotide sequence: TGTGCCAGCAGTGGGACGGTTCTTTATAGCAATCAGCCCCAGCATTTT. The rearrangement uses TRBV28 and TRBJ1-5; D possibly corresponds to TRBD1 (5 bases). CDR1 and CDR2 from the germline V gene are MDHEN and SYDVKM. This CDR3 region has 16 residues. Trimming cost V 5 bases and J 0 bases, with 14 bases left between them.

This rearrangement joins TRBV10-3 to TRBJ1-1; no definite D call. The CDR3 loop spans 12 amino acids. Trimming pared 3 bases from V and 6 bases from J, leaving 8 bases between. CDR1 and CDR2 from the germline V gene are ENHRY and SYGVKD. The CDR3 DNA reads as TGTGCCATCAGTGATGGTGGCTCTGAAGCTTTCTTT. As protein: CAISDGGSEAFF.

The rearrangement uses TRBV28 and TRBJ2-7; D is unresolved. The CDR3 sequence is 16 residues long. V shed 2 bases and J shed 0 bases, with 14 bases lying between them. The germline V gene has CDR1 MDHEN and CDR2 SYDVKM. CDR3 DNA: TGTGCCAGCAGTTTACACAGCCTATGGAGCTCCTACGAGCAGTACTTC. Its protein product is CASSLHSLWSSYEQYF.

This clone was counted a few times. The J gene is TRBJ1-2, the V gene TRBV5-4; tentative D call: TRBD1 (5 bases). Germline V gene sequence: CDR1 SGHNT, CDR2 YYREEE (reference sequence). V was pared by 3 bases and J by 2 bases, with 14 bases between. This CDR3 has 15 residues. The CDR3 coding sequence is TGTGCCAGCAGCTCTCCCCGACAGACAAACTATGGCTACACCTTC. Protein product: CASSSPRQTNYGYTF.

The chain combines TRBV5-4 with TRBJ2-3, with TRBD2 matching over 7 bases. The CDR3 has 17 amino acids. Germline CDR1 reads SGHNT; CDR2 reads YYREEE (reference sequence). With V trimmed by 0 bases and J by 2 bases, 9 bases remained unmatched. This CDR3 is CASSLDGRGYSTDTQYF. In DNA, the CDR3 is TGTGCCAGCAGCTTGGATGGGCGGGGGTACTCCACAGATACGCAGTATTTT.

The CDR3 loop is CASRGPGTGGETQYF. CDR3 nucleotides: TGTGCCAGCAGGGGACCCGGGACAGGGGGAGAGACCCAGTACTTC. This chain connects TRBV28 to TRBJ2-5, with 11 nucleotides matching TRBD1. Germline CDR1 reads MDHEN; CDR2 reads SYDVKM. The CDR3 has 15 residues. The J segment lost 4 bases and the V segment lost 6 bases, leaving 7 bases of the junction unmatched.

The chain couples TRBV6-1 to TRBJ2-7; 9 bases agree with TRBD2. CDR1 and CDR2 from the germline V gene are MNHNS and SASEGT. The CDR3 spans 14 residues. V dropped 10 bases and J dropped 5; count of bases not matched to a gene: 12. The CDR3 DNA sequence: TGTGCCACCTCTCGCGGGAGGGCGGAGAACGAGCAGTACTTC. It codes for CATSRGRAENEQYF.

The chain is built from TRBV28 and TRBJ2-3; 8 bases line up with TRBD1. The trim removed 7 bases at V and 4 bases at J, leaving 13 bases unmatched. Germline V gives CDR1 MDHEN, CDR2 SYDVKM. CDR3 length: 16 residues. The CDR3 coding sequence is TGTGCCAGCACCACCACCGGGACAGGAACGGCAGATACGCAGTATTTT. It encodes CASTTTGTGTADTQYF.